This is a list of T cell receptor beta chains from one sample in a study of regulatory T cells in long-lasting Graves disease. TCRdb reanalysed the multiplex PCR reads using MiXCR and keeps one entry per CDR3 protein. The sample lists 350,000 to 500,000 distinct CDR3 sequences; 21% were seen once. The sample consisted of peripheral blood mononuclear cells (PBMCs), taken when the disease was refractory, from a patient treated with antithyroid drugs. These receptors all stem from a female donor with Graves disease. The CDR3 runs from the conserved cysteine through the conserved F or W. The order of the fields is V gene, D gene, clone size, J gene, CDR3 protein, CDR3 DNA. The D gene is left open where the match is weak. A clone size is listed for some rows: how often the clone was seen (once, few, many), or a class if it is expanded.

v_call: TRBV9
d_call: .
clone_size: .
j_call: TRBJ2-4
cdr3_aa: CASTPHPDPARDIQYF
cdr3_nt: TGTGCCAGCACCCCCCATCCTGACCCGGCTAGGGACATTCAGTACTTC

v_call: TRBV2
d_call: TRBD2
clone_size: many
j_call: TRBJ2-7
cdr3_aa: CASSPRTSGTSYEQYF
cdr3_nt: TGTGCCAGCAGTCCCCGGACTAGCGGGACCTCCTACGAGCAGTACTTC

v_call: TRBV3-1
d_call: TRBD2
clone_size: few
j_call: TRBJ2-5
cdr3_aa: CASSQGTGLAGQETQYF
cdr3_nt: TGTGCCAGCAGCCAAGGGACGGGACTAGCGGGCCAAGAGACCCAGTACTTC

v_call: TRBV2
d_call: .
clone_size: many
j_call: TRBJ2-2
cdr3_aa: CASRISGSTGELFF
cdr3_nt: TGTGCCAGCAGGATTAGCGGATCCACCGGGGAGCTGTTTTTT

v_call: TRBV20-1
d_call: TRBD1
clone_size: .
j_call: TRBJ1-6
cdr3_aa: CSARGQGFPNSPLHF
cdr3_nt: TGCAGTGCTCGAGGACAGGGTTTCCCTAATTCACCCCTCCACTTT

v_call: TRBV6-1
d_call: TRBD2
clone_size: many
j_call: TRBJ2-5
cdr3_aa: CASETSGSETQYF
cdr3_nt: TGTGCCAGCGAGACTAGCGGGAGTGAGACCCAGTACTTC

v_call: TRBV3-1
d_call: .
clone_size: many
j_call: TRBJ1-1
cdr3_aa: CASTWGTEAFF
cdr3_nt: TGTGCCAGCACCTGGGGGACTGAAGCTTTCTTT

v_call: TRBV4-1
d_call: .
clone_size: .
j_call: TRBJ2-2
cdr3_aa: CASSLDREWGPGELFF
cdr3_nt: TGCGCCAGCAGCCTGGACCGGGAGTGGGGACCCGGGGAGCTGTTTTTT

v_call: TRBV16
d_call: .
clone_size: many
j_call: TRBJ1-1
cdr3_aa: CASSQWADSESGTEAFF
cdr3_nt: TGTGCCAGCAGCCAATGGGCCGATTCCGAGTCGGGCACTGAAGCTTTCTTT

v_call: TRBV10-3
d_call: .
clone_size: few
j_call: TRBJ1-5
cdr3_aa: CAISGTNSNQPQHF
cdr3_nt: TGTGCCATCAGTGGAACTAATAGCAATCAGCCCCAGCATTTT

v_call: TRBV18
d_call: TRBD2
clone_size: few
j_call: TRBJ2-7
cdr3_aa: CASSPGTSLHEQYF
cdr3_nt: TGTGCCAGCTCACCAGGGACTAGCCTCCACGAGCAGTACTTC

v_call: TRBV6-2/TRBV6-3
d_call: TRBD1
clone_size: .
j_call: TRBJ2-5
cdr3_aa: CASNPSSQGVGTQYF
cdr3_nt: TGTGCCAGCAACCCTAGCTCTCAGGGGGTTGGGACCCAGTACTTC

v_call: TRBV6-5
d_call: TRBD1
clone_size: many
j_call: TRBJ2-5
cdr3_aa: CASSYARSDRGAETQYF
cdr3_nt: TGTGCCAGCAGTTACGCACGATCTGACAGGGGAGCGGAGACCCAGTACTTC

v_call: TRBV6-1
d_call: .
clone_size: many
j_call: TRBJ2-7
cdr3_aa: CASSRTHLWRERTYEQYF
cdr3_nt: TGTGCCAGCAGCCGTACCCATCTTTGGAGGGAGAGGACCTACGAGCAGTACTTC

v_call: TRBV11-1
d_call: .
clone_size: many
j_call: TRBJ1-1
cdr3_aa: CASSLAAGGGMNTEAFF
cdr3_nt: TGTGCCAGCAGCTTAGCGGCTGGTGGAGGGATGAACACTGAAGCTTTCTTT

v_call: TRBV18
d_call: .
clone_size: many
j_call: TRBJ1-2
cdr3_aa: CASSQNREEGYTF
cdr3_nt: TGTGCCAGCTCACAAAACCGAGAAGAGGGCTACACCTTC

v_call: TRBV7-3
d_call: .
clone_size: .
j_call: TRBJ2-7
cdr3_aa: CASSPRDTSVLGEQYF
cdr3_nt: TGTGCCAGCAGCCCCCGGGACACCTCGGTTCTAGGCGAGCAGTACTTC

v_call: TRBV2
d_call: TRBD2
clone_size: many
j_call: TRBJ2-3
cdr3_aa: CASSEGLAGADTQYF
cdr3_nt: TGTGCCAGCAGTGAGGGACTAGCGGGAGCAGATACGCAGTATTTT

v_call: TRBV28
d_call: .
clone_size: many
j_call: TRBJ2-7
cdr3_aa: CASSLNGGSAYEQYF
cdr3_nt: TGTGCCAGCAGTTTAAATGGGGGCTCCGCCTACGAGCAGTACTTC

v_call: TRBV28
d_call: .
clone_size: many
j_call: TRBJ1-4
cdr3_aa: CASSPNRGGSNEKLFF
cdr3_nt: TGTGCCAGCAGTCCAAATCGCGGGGGGTCTAATGAAAAACTGTTTTTT

v_call: TRBV6-1
d_call: .
clone_size: many
j_call: TRBJ2-2
cdr3_aa: CASRGGRMNTGELFF
cdr3_nt: TGTGCCAGCAGAGGGGGGCGCATGAACACCGGGGAGCTGTTTTTT

v_call: TRBV19
d_call: TRBD1
clone_size: few
j_call: TRBJ2-7
cdr3_aa: CASSIAHHRGGEPYEQYF
cdr3_nt: TGTGCCAGTAGTATAGCCCACCACAGGGGTGGGGAGCCCTACGAGCAGTACTTC

v_call: TRBV6-2/TRBV6-3
d_call: .
clone_size: .
j_call: TRBJ1-1
cdr3_aa: CASSYNPGRANTEAFF
cdr3_nt: TGTGCCAGCAGTTACAATCCCGGACGTGCCAACACTGAAGCTTTCTTT

v_call: TRBV2
d_call: TRBD1
clone_size: few
j_call: TRBJ2-3
cdr3_aa: CASNRDRGRVTDTQYF
cdr3_nt: TGTGCCAGCAACCGGGACAGGGGAAGAGTAACAGATACGCAGTATTTT

v_call: TRBV5-1
d_call: .
clone_size: .
j_call: TRBJ1-2
cdr3_aa: CASSSQLYYGYAF
cdr3_nt: TGCGCCAGCAGCTCCCAACTTTACTATGGCTACGCCTTC

v_call: TRBV30
d_call: .
clone_size: .
j_call: TRBJ1-5
cdr3_aa: CAWSDSYQPQHF
cdr3_nt: TGTGCCTGGAGCGACAGCTATCAGCCCCAGCATTTT

v_call: TRBV4-1
d_call: .
clone_size: many
j_call: TRBJ1-1
cdr3_aa: CASSQDLNTEAFF
cdr3_nt: TGTGCCAGCAGTCAGGACCTGAACACTGAAGCTTTCTTT

v_call: TRBV30
d_call: TRBD2
clone_size: .
j_call: TRBJ2-2
cdr3_aa: CAWSSTSAGELFF
cdr3_nt: TGTGCCTGGAGTTCAACTAGCGCCGGGGAGCTGTTTTTT

v_call: TRBV4-1
d_call: .
clone_size: few
j_call: TRBJ2-7
cdr3_aa: CASSQTVTAYEQYF
cdr3_nt: TGCGCCAGCAGCCAGACAGTAACAGCCTACGAGCAGTACTTC

v_call: TRBV12-3/TRBV12-4
d_call: .
clone_size: many
j_call: TRBJ1-5
cdr3_aa: CAISRGIQPQHF
cdr3_nt: TGTGCCATCTCCCGGGGGATTCAGCCCCAGCATTTT

v_call: TRBV10-2
d_call: TRBD2
clone_size: many
j_call: TRBJ2-7
cdr3_aa: CATGGTSNYEQYF
cdr3_nt: TGCGCCACCGGCGGGACTAGCAACTACGAGCAGTACTTC

v_call: TRBV29-1
d_call: TRBD1
clone_size: .
j_call: TRBJ1-2
cdr3_aa: CSVQGGNYGYTF
cdr3_nt: TGCAGCGTTCAGGGGGGTAACTATGGCTACACCTTC

v_call: TRBV5-6
d_call: .
clone_size: .
j_call: TRBJ1-3
cdr3_aa: CASSERPGVTGNTIYF
cdr3_nt: TGTGCCAGCAGCGAAAGACCAGGGGTAACTGGAAACACCATATATTTT

v_call: TRBV3-1
d_call: TRBD1
clone_size: few
j_call: TRBJ1-5
cdr3_aa: CASSPSQGDNNQPQHF
cdr3_nt: TGTGCCAGCAGCCCCTCACAGGGGGATAACAATCAGCCCCAGCATTTT

v_call: TRBV19
d_call: TRBD2
clone_size: few
j_call: TRBJ2-1
cdr3_aa: CASSINGAGGFNEQFF
cdr3_nt: TGTGCCAGTAGTATTAATGGGGCGGGAGGTTTCAATGAGCAGTTCTTC

v_call: TRBV6-1
d_call: .
clone_size: .
j_call: TRBJ2-7
cdr3_aa: CASSDVLVRPLYEQYF
cdr3_nt: TGTGCCAGCAGTGACGTTCTAGTTCGACCCCTATACGAGCAGTACTTC

v_call: TRBV2
d_call: .
clone_size: many
j_call: TRBJ1-6
cdr3_aa: CASSETSTVNSPLHF
cdr3_nt: TGTGCCAGCAGTGAAACAAGTACGGTTAATTCACCCCTCCACTTT

v_call: TRBV28
d_call: TRBD1
clone_size: .
j_call: TRBJ2-7
cdr3_aa: CASSFRGQGSHEQYF
cdr3_nt: TGTGCCAGCAGTTTTCGGGGACAGGGGTCCCACGAGCAGTACTTC

v_call: TRBV29-1
d_call: .
clone_size: .
j_call: TRBJ2-3
cdr3_aa: CSVEREPFTDTQYF
cdr3_nt: TGCAGCGTTGAACGGGAGCCATTCACAGATACGCAGTATTTT

v_call: TRBV4-1
d_call: TRBD2
clone_size: .
j_call: TRBJ2-2
cdr3_aa: CASSQVGGSSGELFF
cdr3_nt: TGCGCCAGCAGCCAAGTAGGCGGGAGCTCCGGGGAGCTGTTTTTT

v_call: TRBV24-1
d_call: TRBD2
clone_size: few
j_call: TRBJ2-2
cdr3_aa: CATSGGLGVTGELFF
cdr3_nt: TGTGCCACCAGTGGCGGACTAGGGGTCACCGGGGAGCTGTTTTTT

v_call: TRBV9
d_call: .
clone_size: .
j_call: TRBJ1-4
cdr3_aa: CASSPFGNNEKLFF
cdr3_nt: TGTGCCAGCAGCCCTTTCGGGAATAATGAAAAACTGTTTTTT

v_call: TRBV7-9
d_call: .
clone_size: .
j_call: TRBJ2-5
cdr3_aa: CANSFRETQYF
cdr3_nt: TGTGCCAACAGCTTTAGAGAGACCCAGTACTTC

v_call: TRBV27
d_call: .
clone_size: once
j_call: TRBJ1-4
cdr3_aa: CASRLAGPNEKLFF
cdr3_nt: TGTGCCAGCAGGCTGGCAGGGCCTAATGAAAAACTGTTTTTT

v_call: TRBV5-6
d_call: .
clone_size: .
j_call: TRBJ2-7
cdr3_aa: CASTWRGSHEQYF
cdr3_nt: TGTGCCAGCACCTGGAGGGGATCTCACGAGCAGTACTTC

v_call: TRBV3-1
d_call: .
clone_size: many
j_call: TRBJ2-7
cdr3_aa: CASSQFLSGTVYEQYF
cdr3_nt: TGTGCCAGCAGCCAATTCCTTTCCGGGACGGTCTACGAGCAGTACTTC

v_call: TRBV4-1
d_call: .
clone_size: .
j_call: TRBJ1-5
cdr3_aa: CASSPRVLGGNQPQHF
cdr3_nt: TGCGCCAGCAGCCCTCGAGTTCTAGGGGGCAATCAGCCCCAGCATTTT

v_call: TRBV29-1
d_call: .
clone_size: many
j_call: TRBJ2-7
cdr3_aa: CSVRRPDYEQYF
cdr3_nt: TGCAGCGTTAGGAGGCCAGACTACGAGCAGTACTTC

v_call: TRBV11-2
d_call: .
clone_size: few
j_call: TRBJ2-1
cdr3_aa: CASSLGLAGPDEQFF
cdr3_nt: TGTGCCAGCAGCTTAGGGCTAGCCGGACCCGATGAGCAGTTCTTC

v_call: TRBV19
d_call: TRBD2
clone_size: few
j_call: TRBJ2-2
cdr3_aa: CASSKAGGSTEELFF
cdr3_nt: TGTGCCAGTAGTAAGGCGGGAGGATCCACCGAGGAGCTGTTTTTT

v_call: TRBV29-1
d_call: TRBD1
clone_size: many
j_call: TRBJ2-7
cdr3_aa: CSVTGTGQGRYEQYF
cdr3_nt: TGCAGCGTTACTGGGACGGGACAGGGGCGCTACGAGCAGTACTTC

v_call: TRBV30
d_call: .
clone_size: many
j_call: TRBJ1-5
cdr3_aa: CAWDTGNQPQHF
cdr3_nt: TGTGCCTGGGATACAGGGAATCAGCCCCAGCATTTT

v_call: TRBV20-1
d_call: .
clone_size: many
j_call: TRBJ2-5
cdr3_aa: CSVPGTNQETQYF
cdr3_nt: TGCAGTGTTCCCGGGACAAACCAAGAGACCCAGTACTTC

v_call: TRBV25-1
d_call: TRBD2
clone_size: .
j_call: TRBJ2-7
cdr3_aa: CASQPGLAGYYEQYF
cdr3_nt: TGTGCCAGCCAACCGGGACTAGCGGGGTACTACGAGCAGTACTTC

v_call: TRBV29-1
d_call: .
clone_size: many
j_call: TRBJ1-1
cdr3_aa: CSVYRLNTEAFF
cdr3_nt: TGCAGCGTTTACAGACTGAACACTGAAGCTTTCTTT